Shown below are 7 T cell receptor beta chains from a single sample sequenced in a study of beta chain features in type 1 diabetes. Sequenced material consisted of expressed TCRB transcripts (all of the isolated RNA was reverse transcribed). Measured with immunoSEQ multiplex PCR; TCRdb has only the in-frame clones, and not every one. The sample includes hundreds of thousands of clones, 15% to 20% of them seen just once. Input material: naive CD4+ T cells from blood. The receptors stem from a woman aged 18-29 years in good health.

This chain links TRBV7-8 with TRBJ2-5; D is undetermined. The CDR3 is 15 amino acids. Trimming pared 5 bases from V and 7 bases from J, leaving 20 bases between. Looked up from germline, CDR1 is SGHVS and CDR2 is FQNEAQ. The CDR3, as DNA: TGTGCCAGCAGCCCTAGACTTTCGGGTCCAGGGACCCAGTACTTC. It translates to CASSPRLSGPGTQYF.

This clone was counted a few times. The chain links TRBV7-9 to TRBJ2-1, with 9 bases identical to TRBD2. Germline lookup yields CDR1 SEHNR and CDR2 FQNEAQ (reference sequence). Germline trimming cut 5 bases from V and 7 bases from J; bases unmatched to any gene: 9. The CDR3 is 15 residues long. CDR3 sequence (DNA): TGTGCCAGCAGCCTTAGCGGGAGAGGGTGGAATGAGCAGTTCTTC. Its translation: CASSLSGRGWNEQFF.

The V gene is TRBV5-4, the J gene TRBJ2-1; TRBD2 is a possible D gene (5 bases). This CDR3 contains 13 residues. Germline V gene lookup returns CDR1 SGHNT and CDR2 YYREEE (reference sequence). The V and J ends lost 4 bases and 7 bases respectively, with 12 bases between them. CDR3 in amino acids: CASSMDSWNEQFF. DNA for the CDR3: TGTGCCAGCAGCATGGACTCTTGGAATGAGCAGTTCTTC.

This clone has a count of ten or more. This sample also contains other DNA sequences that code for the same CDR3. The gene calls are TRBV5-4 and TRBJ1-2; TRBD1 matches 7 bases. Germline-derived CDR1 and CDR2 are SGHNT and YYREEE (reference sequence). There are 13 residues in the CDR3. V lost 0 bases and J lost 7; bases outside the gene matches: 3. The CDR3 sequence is CASSLDRGGGYTF. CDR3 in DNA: TGTGCCAGCAGCTTGGACAGGGGAGGTGGCTACACCTTC.

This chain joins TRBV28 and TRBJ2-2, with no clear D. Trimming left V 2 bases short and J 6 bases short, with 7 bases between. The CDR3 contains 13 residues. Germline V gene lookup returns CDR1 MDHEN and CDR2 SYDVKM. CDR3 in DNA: TGTGCCAGCAGTTTAGTTGGCGCCGGGGAGCTGTTTTTT. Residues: CASSLVGAGELFF.

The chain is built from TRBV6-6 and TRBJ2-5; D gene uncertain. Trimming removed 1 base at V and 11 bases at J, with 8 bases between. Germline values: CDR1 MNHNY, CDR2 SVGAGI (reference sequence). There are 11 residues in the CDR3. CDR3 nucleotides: TGTGCCAGCAGTTACTTGTCGGTTCAGTACTTC. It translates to CASSYLSVQYF.

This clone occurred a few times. CDR3 sequence reads: CASSLGQPGPQRNTEAFF. CDR3 nucleotide sequence: TGCGCCAGCAGCTTGGGACAACCGGGGCCGCAGAGGAACACTGAAGCTTTCTTT. This sequence joins TRBV5-1 and TRBJ1-1; perhaps TRBD1 as D (5 bases). Germline V gene lookup returns CDR1 SGHRS and CDR2 YFSETQ. V was trimmed by 0 bases and J by 1 base, leaving 19 bases between them. CDR3 length: 18 amino acids.